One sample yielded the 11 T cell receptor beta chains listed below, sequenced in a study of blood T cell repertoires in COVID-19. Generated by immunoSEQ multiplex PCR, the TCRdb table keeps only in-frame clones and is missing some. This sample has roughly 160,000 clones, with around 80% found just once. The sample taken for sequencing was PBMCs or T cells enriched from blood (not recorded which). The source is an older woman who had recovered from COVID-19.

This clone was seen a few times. The CDR3 DNA follows: TGTGCCAGCAGTCCCCCGTCCCGGGTCGTCACCGGGGAGCTGTTTTTT. This sequence encodes CASSPPSRVVTGELFF. The chain carries TRBV6-6 and TRBJ2-2; D unclear. V lost 5 bases, J lost 4 bases, and 17 bases lay in between. CDR3 size: 16 residues. Germline CDR1 reads MNHNY; CDR2 reads SVGAGI (reference sequence).

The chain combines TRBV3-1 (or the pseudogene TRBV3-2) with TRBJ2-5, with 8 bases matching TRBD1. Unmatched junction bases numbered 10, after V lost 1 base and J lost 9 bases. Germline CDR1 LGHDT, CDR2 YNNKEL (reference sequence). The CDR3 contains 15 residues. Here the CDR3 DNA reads TGTGCCAGCAGCCAAGCGGGACAGGTGGCTAAGGCCCAGTACTTC. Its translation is CASSQAGQVAKAQYF.

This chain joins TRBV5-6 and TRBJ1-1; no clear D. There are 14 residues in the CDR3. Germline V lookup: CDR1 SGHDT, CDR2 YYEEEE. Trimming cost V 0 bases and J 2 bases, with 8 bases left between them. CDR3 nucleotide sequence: TGTGCCAGCAGCTTGGTGGGCAGAAACACTGAAGCTTTCTTT. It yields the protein CASSLVGRNTEAFF.

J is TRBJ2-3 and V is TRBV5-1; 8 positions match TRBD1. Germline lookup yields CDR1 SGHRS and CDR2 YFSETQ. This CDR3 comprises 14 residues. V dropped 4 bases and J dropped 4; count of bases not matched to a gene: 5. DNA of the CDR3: TGCGCCAGCAGCCGAGACAGGGGTCCAGATACGCAGTATTTT. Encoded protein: CASSRDRGPDTQYF.

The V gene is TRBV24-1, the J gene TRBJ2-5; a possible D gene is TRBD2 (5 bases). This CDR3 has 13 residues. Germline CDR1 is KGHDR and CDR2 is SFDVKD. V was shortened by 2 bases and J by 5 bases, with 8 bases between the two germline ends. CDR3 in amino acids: CATSDSTTETQYF. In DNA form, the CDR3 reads TGTGCCACCAGTGATTCGACTACGGAGACCCAGTACTTC.

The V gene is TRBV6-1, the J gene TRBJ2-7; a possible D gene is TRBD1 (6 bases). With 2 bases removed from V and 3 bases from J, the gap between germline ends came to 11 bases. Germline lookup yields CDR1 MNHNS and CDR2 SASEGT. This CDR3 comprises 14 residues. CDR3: CASSEIRGFYEQYF. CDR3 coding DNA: TGTGCCAGCAGTGAAATCAGGGGATTCTACGAGCAGTACTTC.

The CDR3 sequence is CASSQFTANEQYF. The CDR3 coding sequence is TGCGCCAGCAGCCAGTTTACAGCCAACGAGCAGTACTTC. The chain recombines TRBV4-1 with TRBJ2-7; D unresolved. Germline V gene sequence: CDR1 MGHRA, CDR2 YSYEKL. The CDR3 runs to 13 residues. The V gene lost 3 bases and the J gene lost 5 bases, with 11 bases spanning the gap.

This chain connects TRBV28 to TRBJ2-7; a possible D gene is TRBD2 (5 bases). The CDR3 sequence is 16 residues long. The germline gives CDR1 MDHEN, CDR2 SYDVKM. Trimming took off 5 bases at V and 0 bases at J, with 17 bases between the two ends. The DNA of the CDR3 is TGTGCCAGCAGTCCTCATTCTAGCTGGAGCTCCTACGAGCAGTACTTC. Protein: CASSPHSSWSSYEQYF.

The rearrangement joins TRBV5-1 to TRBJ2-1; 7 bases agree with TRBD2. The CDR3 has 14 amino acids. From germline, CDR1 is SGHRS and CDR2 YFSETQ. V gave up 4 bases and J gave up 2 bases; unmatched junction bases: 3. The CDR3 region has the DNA TGCGCCAGCAGCCACGGGACTACCTACAATGAGCAGTTCTTC. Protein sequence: CASSHGTTYNEQFF.

The CDR3 reads CASSEALGRGLGQPQHF. The CDR3 DNA follows: TGTGCCAGCAGTGAAGCCTTGGGCAGGGGGCTGGGGCAGCCCCAGCATTTT. The chain carries TRBV6-1 and TRBJ1-5; 8 bases fit TRBD1. CDR1 MNHNS and CDR2 SASEGT come from the germline V gene. The CDR3 is made up of 17 amino acids. V lost 0 bases and J lost 7; bases outside the gene matches: 11.

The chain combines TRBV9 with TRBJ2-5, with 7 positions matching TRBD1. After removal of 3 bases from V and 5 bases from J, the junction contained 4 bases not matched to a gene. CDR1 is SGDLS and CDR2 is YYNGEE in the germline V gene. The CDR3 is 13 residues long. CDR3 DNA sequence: TGTGCCAGCAGCGGACAGGGCGTGGAGACCCAGTACTTC. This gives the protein CASSGQGVETQYF.